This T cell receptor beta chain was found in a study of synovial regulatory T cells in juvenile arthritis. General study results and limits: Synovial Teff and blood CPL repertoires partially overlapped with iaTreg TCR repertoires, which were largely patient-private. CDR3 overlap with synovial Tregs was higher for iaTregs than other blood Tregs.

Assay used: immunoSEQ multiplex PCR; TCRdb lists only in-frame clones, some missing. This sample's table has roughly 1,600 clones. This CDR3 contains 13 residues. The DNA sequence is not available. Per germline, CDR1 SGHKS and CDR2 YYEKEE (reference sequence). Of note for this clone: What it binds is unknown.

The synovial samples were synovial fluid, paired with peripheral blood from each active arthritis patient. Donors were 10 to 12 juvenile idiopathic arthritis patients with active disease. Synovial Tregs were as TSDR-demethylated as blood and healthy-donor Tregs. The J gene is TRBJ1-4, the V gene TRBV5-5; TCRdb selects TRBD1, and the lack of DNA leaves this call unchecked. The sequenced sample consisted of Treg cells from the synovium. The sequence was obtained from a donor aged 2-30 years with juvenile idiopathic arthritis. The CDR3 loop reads CASRGHSNEKLFF.